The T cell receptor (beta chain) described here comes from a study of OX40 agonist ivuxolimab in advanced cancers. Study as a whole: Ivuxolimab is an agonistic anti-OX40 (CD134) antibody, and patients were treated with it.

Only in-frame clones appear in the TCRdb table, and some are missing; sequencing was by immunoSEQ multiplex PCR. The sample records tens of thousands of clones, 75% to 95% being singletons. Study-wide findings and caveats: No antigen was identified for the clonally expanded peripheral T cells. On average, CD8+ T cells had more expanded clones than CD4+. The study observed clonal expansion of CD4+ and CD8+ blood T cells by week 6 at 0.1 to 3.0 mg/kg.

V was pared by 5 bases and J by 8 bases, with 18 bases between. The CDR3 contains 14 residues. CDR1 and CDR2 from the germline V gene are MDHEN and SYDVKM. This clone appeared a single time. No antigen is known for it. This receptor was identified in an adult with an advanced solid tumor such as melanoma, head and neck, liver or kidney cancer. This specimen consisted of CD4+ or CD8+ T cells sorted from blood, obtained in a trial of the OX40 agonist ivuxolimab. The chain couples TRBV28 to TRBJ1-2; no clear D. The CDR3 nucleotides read TGTGCCAGCAGTACCCCCAAGGCTCGGGAAGGCTACACCTTC. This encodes CASSTPKAREGYTF.